The 19 T cell receptor beta chains below were found in one sample sequenced in a study of T cell responses to AZD1222 COVID-19 vaccine. Sequencing used immunoSEQ multiplex PCR; TCRdb keeps in-frame clones, though not all of them. The sample has under 150,000 clones; over 75% are singletons. Specimen: peripheral blood, collected on day 0 of AZD1222 vaccination. The receptors were sampled from an adult in good health.

V is TRBV4-2 and J is TRBJ2-3; TRBD2 matches at 11 bases. The CDR3 covers 18 residues. Germline assignment: CDR1 LGHNA and CDR2 YNFKEQ. V was clipped by 0 bases and J by 3 bases; unmatched bases: 8. The CDR3 is CASSQEMGLAEKTDTQYF. CDR3 in DNA: TGTGCCAGCAGCCAAGAGATGGGACTAGCGGAGAAGACAGATACGCAGTATTTT.

This clone was seen only a few times. The chain has TRBV19 and TRBJ2-7; 8 bases line up with TRBD1. Germline V gene sequence: CDR1 LNHDA, CDR2 SQIVND (reference sequence). With 3 bases clipped from V and 8 bases from J, the junction kept 6 bases outside the gene matches. The CDR3 totals 13 residues. The CDR3 region has the DNA TGTGCCAGTAGTATTACGGACAGGGAACAGCAGTACTTC. This sequence encodes CASSITDREQQYF.

The rearrangement joins TRBV6-1 to TRBJ1-4; the D gene is possibly TRBD1 (6 bases). The ends were cut back, 1 base at V and 12 bases at J, with 12 bases in the middle. The V gene's germline CDR1 is MNHNS and CDR2 SASEGT. The CDR3 has 13 amino acids. The CDR3, as DNA: TGTGCCAGCAGTGAAGTCTGGGGGCCAGAACTGTTTTTT. Translated: CASSEVWGPELFF.

V gene TRBV5-1 combines with J gene TRBJ2-2, with 9 bases fitting TRBD2. This CDR3 is 15 amino acids long. Germline lookup yields CDR1 SGHRS and CDR2 YFSETQ. V shed 1 base, J shed 6 bases, and the junction held 4 bases outside the gene matches. The CDR3 spells CASSLFSGSAGELFF. As DNA, the CDR3 is TGCGCCAGCAGCTTGTTTAGCGGGAGCGCCGGGGAGCTGTTTTTT.

The table lists this clone with a count of one. This rearrangement joins TRBV9 to TRBJ2-1; 8 bases line up with TRBD2. The V gene's germline CDR1 is SGDLS and CDR2 YYNGEE. CDR3 length: 15 residues. With 4 bases clipped from V and 6 bases from J, the junction kept 9 bases outside the gene matches. The CDR3 is CASSKLAEPVNEQFF. CDR3 in DNA: TGTGCCAGCAGCAAACTAGCGGAGCCCGTCAATGAGCAGTTCTTC.

The chain recombines TRBV28 with TRBJ1-2; possible D gene TRBD1, 6 bases. The V and J ends lost 8 bases and 3 bases respectively, with 19 bases between them. The CDR3 length is 15 residues. Germline lookup yields CDR1 MDHEN and CDR2 SYDVKM. CDR3 residues: CASCPQGTAYYGYTF. CDR3 sequence (DNA): TGTGCCAGCTGTCCTCAGGGGACGGCCTACTATGGCTACACCTTC.

This clone was seen a few times. The identical CDR3 is also encoded by other nucleotide sequences in the sample. This chain uses TRBV25-1 with TRBJ2-2; tentative D call: TRBD2 (6 bases). The CDR3 runs 14 residues. CDR1 and CDR2 (germline): MGHDK, SYGVNS. Trimming took off 3 bases at V and 3 bases at J, with 8 bases between the two ends. The CDR3 sequence: CASSDREDTGELFF. In DNA form, the CDR3 reads TGTGCCAGCAGTGACAGGGAGGACACCGGGGAGCTGTTTTTT. Full variable domain (outside the CDR3, taken from reference TRBV25-1 and TRBJ2-2): EADIYQTPRYLVIGTGKKITLECSQTMGHDKMYWYQQDPGMELHLIHYSYGVNSTEKGDLSSESTVSRIRTEHFPLTLESARPSHTSQYLCASSDREDTGELFFGEGSRLTVL.

Turning to this clone: This sample also contains other DNA sequences that code for the same CDR3. The J gene is TRBJ2-1, the V gene TRBV12-3 or TRBV12-4, with D possibly being TRBD1 (6 bases). CDR3 length equals 12 residues. V was shortened by 3 bases and J by 6 bases, with 6 bases between the two germline ends. CDR3 sequence: CASSLTGNEQFF. CDR3 DNA: TGTGCCAGCAGTTTGACAGGCAATGAGCAGTTCTTC.

The chain joins TRBV7-2 to TRBJ2-1; D not resolved. The CDR3 is 15 amino acids. Germline CDR1 reads SGHTA; CDR2 reads FQGNSA. V dropped 4 bases and J dropped 2 bases, with 12 bases sitting between them. The CDR3 DNA reads TGTGCCAGCAGCTCGGACCCTGCCCCCTACAATGAGCAGTTCTTC. Translating gives CASSSDPAPYNEQFF.

The chain is built from TRBV3-1 (or the pseudogene TRBV3-2) and TRBJ2-2; TRBD2 matches at 11 bases. The germline V gene encodes CDR1 LGHDT and CDR2 YNNKEL (reference sequence). Losses at the gene ends were 0 bases for V and 5 bases for J; bases not matched to a gene: 5. The CDR3 runs 17 residues. CDR3 nucleotide sequence: TGTGCCAGCAGCCAAGATGTAGCGGGAGGGAGGACCGGGGAGCTGTTTTTT. It specifies CASSQDVAGGRTGELFF.

The CDR3 reads CASSLRSGIYGYTF. In nucleotides, the CDR3 is TGTGCCAGCAGTCTACGCTCGGGGATTTATGGCTACACCTTC. The chain uses TRBV6-5 and TRBJ1-2; D not certain. From germline, CDR1 is MNHEY and CDR2 SVGAGI. The CDR3 sequence is 14 residues long. V dropped 5 bases and J dropped 5 bases, with 15 bases sitting between them.

J is TRBJ2-1 and V is TRBV3-1 (or the pseudogene TRBV3-2), with 11 bases lining up with TRBD2. The CDR3 contains 15 residues. Germline-derived CDR1 and CDR2 are LGHDT and YNNKEL (reference sequence). The trim removed 0 bases at V and 8 bases at J, leaving 3 bases unmatched. This CDR3 reads CASSQDLAGGDEQFF. CDR3 nucleotides: TGTGCCAGCAGCCAAGACCTAGCGGGAGGCGATGAGCAGTTCTTC.

The V gene is TRBV27, the J gene TRBJ2-5, with D perhaps TRBD2 (6 bases). This CDR3 contains 16 residues. CDR1 is MNHEY, CDR2 SMNVEV, per germline (reference sequence). V was shortened by 6 bases and J by 2 bases, with 19 bases between the two germline ends. The CDR3 here is CASSSLGGTKQETQYF. CDR3 nucleotides: TGTGCCAGCAGCTCCCTTGGCGGGACCAAGCAAGAGACCCAGTACTTC.

The genes are TRBV9 and TRBJ2-2, with 10 positions matching TRBD2. V lost 0 bases and J lost 1; bases outside the gene matches: 0. This CDR3 has 16 amino acids. Germline V gene sequence: CDR1 SGDLS, CDR2 YYNGEE. In DNA, the CDR3 is TGTGCCAGCAGCGTAGTAGCGGGAGGGAACACCGGGGAGCTGTTTTTT. As protein: CASSVVAGGNTGELFF.

The chain is built from TRBV6-5 and TRBJ1-3; 7 bases match TRBD1. The V segment lost 4 bases and the J segment 3 bases; nucleotides outside the gene matches: 6. Germline-derived CDR1 and CDR2 are MNHEY and SVGAGI. The CDR3 has 15 amino acids. Written as DNA, the CDR3 is TGTGCCAGCAGTTCTCCGCGGGACAGTGGAAACACCATATATTTT. The encoded protein is CASSSPRDSGNTIYF.

The chain uses TRBV19 and TRBJ2-7; 10 bases map to TRBD2. Losses at the gene ends were 4 bases for V and 6 bases for J; bases not matched to a gene: 9. Germline V CDR1 and CDR2: LNHDA, SQIVND (reference sequence). The CDR3 has 15 residues. This CDR3 is CASSTSGSGWGEQYF. The DNA for the CDR3 is TGTGCCAGTAGTACTAGCGGGAGCGGTTGGGGCGAGCAGTACTTC.

V usage is TRBV4-1 and J usage is TRBJ1-4; 7 nucleotides agree with TRBD1. This CDR3 has 15 amino acids. Germline V gene lookup returns CDR1 MGHRA and CDR2 YSYEKL. J was trimmed by 9 bases and V by 0 bases; bases with no gene match: 7. The chain's CDR3 is CASSQDRGGQKKLFF. CDR3 DNA: TGCGCCAGCAGCCAAGATCGAGGGGGACAGAAAAAACTGTTTTTT.

This sequence joins TRBV29-1 and TRBJ2-1; 12 positions match TRBD2. There are 14 residues in the CDR3. Germline lookup yields CDR1 SQVTM and CDR2 ANQGSEA. The V gene end was trimmed by 4 bases and the J gene end by 8 bases; junction bases not matched to a gene: 6. The CDR3 loop is CSVARGLAGYEQFF. The DNA of the CDR3 is TGCAGCGTTGCTAGGGGACTAGCGGGTTATGAGCAGTTCTTC.

The chain couples TRBV5-1 to TRBJ2-7; 7 bases fit TRBD1. J gave up 4 bases and V 5 bases, and 9 bases lay outside the gene matches. The CDR3 covers 14 residues. Germline CDR1 reads SGHRS; CDR2 reads YFSETQ. The CDR3 region has the DNA TGCGCCAGCAGGATGAGGACAGGAGCTTACGAGCAGTACTTC. It translates to CASRMRTGAYEQYF.